The source of this TCR beta chain is a study of blood T cells in healthy people across ages (dated by TCRdb to the mid-2010s). In terms of the full investigation: Template switching captured roughly one uniquely barcoded TCR beta cDNA molecule per two T cells in model experiments. To avoid experimental bias, donors of different ages were randomly spread across the sequencing lanes. Four age groups were formed from the donors: young (average approximately 17 years), middle-aged (less than 40), aged (around 62) and long-lived (more than 75). For two donors (one aged 18 to 29 and one aged 80 or older), the study analyzed two additional independent replicas of 1 million unique cDNA reads from the same blood draw. To track age-related changes in TCR beta repertoire diversity, the study relied on deep sequencing normalized with unique cDNA molecular identifiers.

The roughly 42 donors, aged roughly 6 to 100 years, were systemically healthy Caucasian individuals from Russia. Around 9.9 milliliters of peripheral blood were collected from each donor into EDTA-treated Vacutainer tubes. Ficoll-Paque density-gradient centrifugation was used to isolate PBMCs, with at least 7 million obtained per sample. Total RNA was extracted from PBMCs with Trizol reagent, with at least 5.5 micrograms obtained per sample. Naive CD45RAhigh/CD27high T cell percentages were measured by flow cytometry on a PBMC aliquot from every donor. CDR1 and CDR2 are read off the germline V gene as SGHTA and FQGNSA. V gives up 6 bases and J gives up 3 bases, and the segment between their germline ends measures 11 bases. The CDR3 spans 13 residues, from the cysteine through the phenylalanine. Here the CDR3 DNA is all that survives: 39 bases in frame from base 1. Receptors were amplified or captured by 5' RACE. Instrument on record: Illumina HiSeq 2500. A second roughly 7 to 12 cycle PCR used a sample-barcoded 5' primer and a J-beta primer mix. Each TCR beta cDNA molecule received a unique molecular identifier from a template-switch 5' adaptor carrying 12 random nucleotides. Each sample yielded at least 3 million CDR3-containing paired-end reads. The Mint cDNA synthesis kit, primed by a TRBC-specific oligonucleotide, was used to synthesize first-strand cDNA from all RNA. Following uracil-DNA glycosylase treatment, a first 18-cycle PCR with universal primers M1SS and BC2_uni_R was performed on all cDNA. The study's processing was this. For normalization, 1 million high-quality reads were randomly selected from each sample, with every read carrying a distinct molecular identifier. Instead of being binned into consensus sequences, reads with shared molecular identifiers were discarded. MiTCR, set to a Q25 quality threshold and the strictest error-elimination algorithm, was used for CDR3 identification, clonotype clustering and error correction. A nonparametric unseen species model with Euler transformation was used to estimate lower-bound total TCR beta diversity. Using fastp at Q25 and MiXCR, TCRdb reprocessed the public reads and kept productive beta chains. Rows are combined by CDR3 protein, so each entry shows the most common genes and DNA. The V and J calls reflect TCRdb's pipeline rather than the authors' work. Across this sample there are approximately 810,000 distinct CDR3 sequences, with more than 25% seen only once. 17% of the sample rests with the top ten.

Findings and caveats that apply to the study as a whole: Observed TCR beta diversity per million T cells fell roughly linearly with age, and a significant reduction was already apparent by age around 40. Because profiling used bulk unsorted PBMCs, naive and antigen-experienced compartments could not be compared conclusively. Estimates of total diversity based on one million sequenced T cells were considered lower bounds and underestimates. Because the CMV infection status of the donors was unknown, age-related changes in expanded clonotypes may potentially have been confounded. Compared with the aged group, the long-lived group had more naive CD4+ T cells, fewer expanded clones and increased TCR diversity, a pattern suggesting age selection. There was a strong correlation between observed TCR beta diversity and the percentage of naive T cells measured by flow cytometry.

This clonotype was detected ten times or more. It lacks a known antigen. The input lacks base qualities; no much larger clone sits a single base away. The sequenced sample consisted of blood. The receptor was derived from a woman older than 75 in good health. The chain is made from TRBV7-2 and TRBJ2-5; TRBD1 is a weak D gene call, 5 bases matching. For the CDR3, the sequence is CASRSIGEETQYF. The DNA is as follows: TGTGCCAGCAGGTCAATAGGGGAAGAGACCCAGTACTTC.